These 7 T cell receptor beta chains share one sample of origin, sequenced in a study of CD8+CD57+ T cells in acquired aplastic anemia. Patients sequenced had flow cytometry evidence of CD8+CD57+ cell expansion. For CDR3 and TCR beta VDJ profiling, genomic DNA was the template used. TCRdb processed the reads anew with MiXCR; each CDR3 protein has one entry. The data contain 160,000 or so distinct CDR3 sequences, around half of them seen just once; the ten biggest clones take up 2.5% to 3.5%. Sequences were obtained from sorted CD4+, CD8+, or CD8+CD57+ T cells (not recorded which) from PBMCs. These receptors were collected from a human donor with aplastic anemia.

To note about this clonotype: A clone one base away is much larger, so this may be a read error. The CDR3 sequence: CASGLTGQGAVNEQFF. The CDR3 coding sequence is TGTGCCAGCGGCTTAACCGGACAGGGGGCGGTAAATGAGCAGTTCTTC. The V call is TRBV11-2, the J call TRBJ2-1, with 11 bases lining up with TRBD1. CDR1 SGHAT and CDR2 FQNNGV come from the germline V gene. There are 16 residues in the CDR3.

There are a few counts of this clonotype. A read error may be the cause here, since a much bigger clone is one base away. This sequence joins TRBV20-1 and TRBJ2-7; TRBD2 agrees at 8 bases. The CDR3 spans 14 residues. Germline V gene data show CDR1 as DFQATT and CDR2 as SNEGSKA (reference sequence). CDR3 DNA: TGCAGTACTAGACTAGCGCAGGGATTATGGGAGCAGTACTTC. Protein sequence: CSTRLAQGLWEQYF.

In this sample, this clonotype turned up many times. V and J are TRBV29-1 and TRBJ1-1, with unresolved D. Germline CDR1 SQVTM, CDR2 ANQGSEA. The CDR3 covers 15 residues. Trimming took 2 bases from V and 2 from J, leaving 15 bases between them. CDR3 region: CSVESEALINTEAFF. DNA for the CDR3: TGCAGCGTTGAATCTGAGGCCCTAATTAACACTGAAGCTTTCTTT.

The chain employs TRBV20-1 and TRBJ1-2; D gene ambiguous. The CDR3 length is 12 residues. Trimming removed 5 bases from V and 7 bases from J, with 14 bases in between. Germline CDR1 DFQATT, CDR2 SNEGSKA (reference sequence). CDR3 nucleotide sequence: TGCAGTGCTCCCACCTCTTTCGTTGGCTACACCTTC. Amino acids: CSAPTSFVGYTF.

This clonotype was counted ten times or more. This chain links TRBV6-1 with TRBJ1-1; TRBD1 matches at 8 bases. The CDR3 sequence is 14 residues long. The germline V gene has CDR1 MNHNS and CDR2 SASEGT. Unmatched junction bases numbered 9, after V lost 5 bases and J lost 7 bases. CDR3 bases: TGTGCCAGCAGTACGACAGGGGCGGTCGGTGAAGCTTTCTTT. Amino acid sequence: CASSTTGAVGEAFF.

CDR3 sequence: CATKAGKYF. The CDR3 DNA follows: TGTGCCACCAAAGCGGGGAAGTATTTT. The rearrangement uses TRBV24-1 and TRBJ2-3, with 7 bases identical to TRBD2. J lost 13 bases, V lost 8 bases, and 2 bases had no gene match. The CDR3 is 9 amino acids. Germline loops: CDR1 KGHDR, CDR2 SFDVKD.

This chain joins TRBV7-9 and TRBJ2-5, with D possibly matching TRBD1 (6 bases). The CDR3 totals 14 residues. V lost 4 bases and J 3 bases, leaving 12 bases between the germline ends. Germline lookup yields CDR1 SEHNR and CDR2 FQNEAQ (reference sequence). The CDR3 loop reads CASSSTTGKETQYF. As DNA, the CDR3 is TGTGCCAGCAGCTCTACCACAGGGAAAGAGACCCAGTACTTC.